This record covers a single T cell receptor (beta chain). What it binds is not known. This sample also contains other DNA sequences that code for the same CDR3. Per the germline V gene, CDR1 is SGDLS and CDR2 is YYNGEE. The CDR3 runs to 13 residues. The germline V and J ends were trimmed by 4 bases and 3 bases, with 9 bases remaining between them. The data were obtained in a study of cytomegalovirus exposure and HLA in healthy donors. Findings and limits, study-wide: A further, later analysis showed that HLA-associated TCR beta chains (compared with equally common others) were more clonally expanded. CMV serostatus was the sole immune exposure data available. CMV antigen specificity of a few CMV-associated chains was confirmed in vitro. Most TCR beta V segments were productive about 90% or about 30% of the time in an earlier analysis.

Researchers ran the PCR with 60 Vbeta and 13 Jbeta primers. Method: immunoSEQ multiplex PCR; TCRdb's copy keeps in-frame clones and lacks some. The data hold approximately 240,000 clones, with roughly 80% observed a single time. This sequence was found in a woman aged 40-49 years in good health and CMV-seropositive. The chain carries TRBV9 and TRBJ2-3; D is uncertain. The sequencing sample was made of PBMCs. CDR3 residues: CASSPRGTDTQYF. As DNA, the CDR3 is TGTGCCAGCAGCCCTCGCGGTACAGATACGCAGTATTTT.